The rows below give T cell receptor beta chains drawn from one sample of a study of blood T cell repertoires in COVID-19. Repertoires were generated with immunoSEQ multiplex PCR, while TCRdb's copy carries only in-frame clones and drops some. The table records about 26,000 clones, around 90% of them present only once. Sequencing was performed on peripheral blood. These receptors all come from a man aged 65-85 years with acute or convalescent COVID-19. Each CDR3 is given with its conserved first and last residue. The order of the fields is V gene, J gene, CDR3 length, clone size, D gene, CDR3 protein, CDR3 DNA. A D gene is named only where the DNA matches it firmly. Expanded clones are given a class, and other clones once, few, many or no size at all.

TRBV13	TRBJ1-5	12	.	TRBD1	CASGTANQPQHF	TGTGCCAGCGGGACAGCTAATCAGCCCCAGCATTTT
TRBV18	TRBJ2-7	14	large	.	CASSESFGLYEQYF	TGTGCCAGCTCAGAGAGTTTCGGTTTGTACGAGCAGTACTTC
TRBV11-2	TRBJ1-3	16	.	.	CASSLGRGHSGNTIYF	TGTGCCAGCAGCTTAGGAAGGGGTCACTCTGGAAACACCATATATTTT
TRBV29-1	TRBJ2-1	14	.	.	CTASLRSSYNEQFF	TGCACCGCTTCTCTCAGATCCTCCTACAATGAGCAGTTCTTC
TRBV19	TRBJ2-5	17	.	TRBD1	CASSEGQGTGQGETQYF	TGTGCCAGTAGTGAGGGACAGGGGACCGGCCAAGGCGAGACCCAGTACTTC
TRBV19	TRBJ2-5	11	.	.	CASSFQETQYF	TGTGCCAGTAGTTTCCAGGAGACCCAGTACTTC
TRBV7-2	TRBJ1-1	15	.	TRBD1	CASSPRTGGGTEAFF	TGTGCCAGCAGCCCCCGGACAGGGGGCGGTACTGAAGCTTTCTTT
TRBV18	TRBJ1-2	14	.	.	CASSPPGAGYGYTF	TGTGCCAGCTCACCACCAGGGGCTGGCTATGGCTACACCTTC
TRBV5-6	TRBJ2-3	17	.	TRBD1	CASSVQTGTGATDTQYF	TGTGCCAGCAGCGTGCAGACCGGGACAGGGGCTACAGATACGCAGTATTTT
TRBV6-4	TRBJ2-3	15	.	TRBD2	CASSDGTSGTDTQYF	TGTGCCAGCAGTGACGGGACTAGCGGCACAGATACGCAGTATTTT
TRBV28	TRBJ1-2	14	once	.	CASSFDLLSYGYTF	TGTGCCAGCAGTTTCGACCTACTATCCTATGGCTACACCTTC
TRBV19	TRBJ2-2	19	.	TRBD2	CASKNELAGYKSNTGELFF	TGTGCCAGTAAGAATGAGCTAGCGGGATATAAGTCGAACACCGGGGAGCTGTTTTTT
TRBV11-2	TRBJ2-2	17	.	TRBD2	CASSLGWLAGVTGELFF	TGTGCCAGCAGCTTAGGGTGGCTAGCGGGAGTCACCGGGGAGCTGTTTTTT
TRBV28	TRBJ2-3	16	.	TRBD2	CASSFPKREGTDTQYF	TGTGCCAGCAGTTTCCCCAAGCGGGAGGGCACAGATACGCAGTATTTT
TRBV19	TRBJ2-3	14	.	.	CASSIGTVTDTQYF	TGTGCCAGTAGTATAGGGACTGTCACAGATACGCAGTATTTT
TRBV7-9	TRBJ2-2	17	.	TRBD1	CASRDNTRDRTNRELFF	TGTGCCAGCAGAGACAACACCCGGGACAGGACAAACCGGGAGCTGTTTTTT
TRBV19	TRBJ2-2	13	.	.	CASNRRDTGELFF	TGTGCCAGTAACAGGCGAGACACTGGGGAGCTGTTTTTT
TRBV19	TRBJ1-6	15	.	TRBD1	CASSEPGQRNSPLHF	TGTGCCAGTAGTGAACCGGGACAGCGTAATTCACCCCTCCACTTT
TRBV10-3	TRBJ1-1	15	.	.	CAISWGGTMGTEAFF	TGTGCCATCAGTTGGGGCGGCACTATGGGCACTGAAGCTTTCTTT
TRBV18	TRBJ1-6	16	.	.	CASSPPGSSYNSPLHF	TGTGCCAGCTCACCACCCGGGAGCTCCTATAATTCACCCCTCCACTTT
TRBV7-2	TRBJ1-5	15	.	.	CASSFGTSNNQPQHF	TGTGCCAGCAGCTTTGGGACATCAAACAATCAGCCCCAGCATTTT
TRBV27	TRBJ2-7	15	.	.	CASSLSTGPTYEQYF	TGTGCCAGCAGTTTAAGTACAGGGCCAACCTACGAGCAGTACTTC
TRBV19	TRBJ1-1	13	.	.	CASVGAENTEAFF	TGTGCCAGTGTCGGAGCCGAGAACACTGAAGCTTTCTTT
TRBV7-2	TRBJ1-5	13	.	.	CASSLAYNQPQHF	TGTGCCAGCAGCTTAGCCTACAATCAGCCCCAGCATTTT
TRBV7-9	TRBJ1-1	13	.	.	CASSLLAGTEAFF	TGTGCCAGCAGCTTACTAGCTGGTACTGAAGCTTTCTTT
TRBV6-2/TRBV6-3	TRBJ1-5	14	.	TRBD1	CASSWTGGGQPQHF	TGTGCCAGCAGTTGGACAGGGGGCGGTCAGCCCCAGCATTTT
TRBV9	TRBJ1-5	13	.	.	CASSVGENQPQHF	TGTGCCAGCAGCGTAGGGGAGAATCAGCCCCAGCATTTT
TRBV6-1	TRBJ1-1	16	.	.	CASSDARVQGNTEAFF	TGTGCCAGCAGTGACGCTAGGGTCCAGGGGAACACTGAAGCTTTCTTT
TRBV29-1	TRBJ2-2	12	.	.	CSVVANTGELFF	TGCAGCGTTGTAGCGAACACCGGGGAGCTGTTTTTT
TRBV4-1	TRBJ1-2	15	.	.	CASSQGNQVNYGYTF	TGCGCCAGCAGCCAAGGCAACCAGGTGAACTATGGCTACACCTTC
TRBV5-1	TRBJ2-3	16	few	TRBD1	CASSLSLDRGTDTQYF	TGCGCCAGCAGCCTCTCCCTGGACAGGGGAACAGATACGCAGTATTTT